Listed here are 18 T cell receptor beta chains from one sample, sequenced in a study of T cells in Graves' hyperthyroidism and ophthalmopathy. TCR beta CDR3 region amplification was performed from RNA transcripts. HTBI primers were employed in a first-round RT-PCR of the TCR CDR3. TCRdb fed the multiplex PCR reads into MiXCR, producing one record per CDR3 protein. Of approximately 640,000 distinct CDR3 sequences listed, approximately 15% are singletons. Input material: blood. These receptor sequences come from a man aged 45-65 years with Graves' hyperthyroidism.

The chain is built from TRBV4-3 and TRBJ1-2; 7 positions match TRBD1. The V and J ends lost 0 bases and 2 bases, in that order; junction bases with no gene match: 3. Per germline, CDR1 LGHNA and CDR2 YSLEER. CDR3 length equals 15 residues. The CDR3 is CASSQDPGQNYGYTF. The CDR3 DNA reads TGCGCCAGCAGCCAAGACCCGGGACAGAACTATGGCTACACCTTC.

The sample holds many counts of this clonotype. V gene TRBV3-1 combines with J gene TRBJ2-3; 12 bases map to TRBD2. This CDR3 has 18 residues. Germline V gene lookup returns CDR1 LGHDT and CDR2 YNNKEL (reference sequence). The V segment lost 0 bases and the J segment 3 bases; nucleotides outside the gene matches: 7. The CDR3: CASSQELAGGPLTDTQYF. In DNA, the CDR3 is TGTGCCAGCAGCCAAGAGCTAGCGGGAGGGCCGTTAACAGATACGCAGTATTTT.

This clonotype was seen ten or more times. The CDR3 reads CASSFGRLRLGTEAFF. CDR3 DNA sequence: TGTGCCAGCAGTTTCGGGAGACTGCGGTTGGGCACTGAAGCTTTCTTT. The chain joins TRBV28 to TRBJ1-1; D remains unclear. The CDR3 loop spans 16 amino acids. Germline CDR1 MDHEN, CDR2 SYDVKM. Trimming took 3 bases from V and 4 from J, leaving 18 bases between them.

V is TRBV7-9 and J is TRBJ2-5; 8 nucleotides match TRBD2. V gave up 0 bases and J gave up 5 bases; unmatched junction bases: 8. CDR1 is SEHNR and CDR2 is FQNEAQ in the germline V gene (reference sequence). This CDR3 spans 16 amino acids. The CDR3 is CASSLALPSGWETQYF. CDR3 coding DNA: TGTGCCAGCAGCTTAGCTCTCCCTAGCGGGTGGGAGACCCAGTACTTC.

This chain links TRBV5-1 with TRBJ2-5, with D possibly TRBD2 on 5 matching bases. The CDR3 has 15 residues. Per the germline V gene, CDR1 is SGHRS and CDR2 is YFSETQ. The ends were cut back, 0 bases at V and 1 base at J, with 10 bases in the middle. CDR3 residues: CASSLEGGLQETQYF. The CDR3 DNA reads as TGCGCCAGCAGCTTGGAGGGCGGGCTCCAAGAGACCCAGTACTTC.

As to this clonotype: Just one base apart from a much larger clone, this may be a read error. The CDR3 region has the DNA TGTGCCGGCAGTCCCCAGCCCGGGACTACCTTTTACGAGCAGTACTTC. Translating gives CAGSPQPGTTFYEQYF. This chain links TRBV28 with TRBJ2-7, with 7 bases lining up with TRBD2. CDR3 length equals 16 residues. The V gene's germline CDR1 is MDHEN and CDR2 SYDVKM. Combining the CDR3 with reference TRBV28 and TRBJ2-7 gives the whole variable domain DVKVTQSSRYLVKRTGEKVFLECVQDMDHENMFWYRQDPGLGLRLIYFSYDVKMKEKGDIPEGYSVSREKKERFSLILESASTNQTSMYLCAGSPQPGTTFYEQYFGPGTRLTVT.

This clonotype was recorded at least ten times. The rearrangement links TRBV20-1 to TRBJ2-5; 13 bases fit TRBD2. The V gene end was trimmed by 6 bases and the J gene end by 4 bases; junction bases not matched to a gene: 11. CDR3 length: 16 amino acids. CDR1 and CDR2 (germline): DFQATT, SNEGSKA (reference sequence). The CDR3 loop is CSAQSWTSGSRETQYF. CDR3 nucleotide sequence: TGCAGTGCCCAATCTTGGACTAGCGGGAGTAGAGAGACCCAGTACTTC.

A note on this clonotype: A read error is possible here, since a much larger clone lies one base away. Because the CDR3 is missing its conserved closing phenylalanine or tryptophan, this is likely a read error. The V and J genes are TRBV2 and TRBJ1-3; 7 nucleotides match TRBD1. The V gene's germline CDR1 is SNHLY and CDR2 FYNNEI. V dropped 5 bases and J dropped 3; count of bases not matched to a gene: 10. This CDR3 is 16 amino acids long. This CDR3 reads CASSPRQGHFGNTIYV. The CDR3 coding sequence is TGTGCCAGCAGTCCTAGACAGGGACACTTTGGAAACACCATATATGTT.

In its sample, this clonotype was seen many times. V gene TRBV18 combines with J gene TRBJ1-1, with no clear D. Looked up from germline, CDR1 is KGHSH and CDR2 is LQKENI. The CDR3 totals 14 residues. V lost 1 base, J lost 3 bases, and 9 bases lay in between. For the CDR3, the DNA is TGTGCCAGCTCACCACTTGAGAAGCACACTGAAGCTTTCTTT. Translation: CASSPLEKHTEAFF. The full variable domain, completed using reference TRBV18 and TRBJ1-1, is NAGVMQNPRHLVRRRGQEARLRCSPMKGHSHVYWYRQLPEEGLKFMVYLQKENIIDESGMPKERFSAEFPKEGPSILRIQQVVRGDSAAYFCASSPLEKHTEAFFGQGTRLTVV.

This chain uses TRBV19 with TRBJ2-5, with 7 positions matching TRBD2. The CDR3 has 12 residues. J lost 2 bases, V lost 8 bases, and 2 bases had no gene match. Germline CDR1 LNHDA, CDR2 SQIVND (reference sequence). The DNA for the CDR3 is TGTGCCAGTCACGGGGGGCAAGAGACCCAGTACTTC. Translating gives CASHGGQETQYF.

This clonotype was counted ten times or more. This CDR3 is CASSQNSYNEQFF. CDR3 DNA: TGTGCCAGCAGCCAGAACTCCTACAATGAGCAGTTCTTC. This rearrangement joins TRBV11-3 to TRBJ2-1; D unresolved. V was shortened by 5 bases and J by 0 bases, with 5 bases between the two germline ends. The germline V gene has CDR1 SGHNT and CDR2 YENEEA. The CDR3 sequence is 13 residues long.

This clonotype was detected many times. The chain has TRBV3-1 and TRBJ2-7; 11 bases are a match to TRBD1. CDR3 size: 15 residues. Germline CDR1 and CDR2: LGHDT and YNNKEL (reference sequence). Trimming took 2 bases from V and 3 from J; bases not matched to a gene: 3. CDR3 residues: CASSQPGTGGYEQYF. For the CDR3, the DNA is TGTGCCAGCAGCCAACCCGGGACAGGGGGCTACGAGCAGTACTTC.

The count of this clonotype is one. The chain links TRBV28 to TRBJ1-2; the match to TRBD1 covers 8 bases. The germline V gene has CDR1 MDHEN and CDR2 SYDVKM. Germline trimming cut 5 bases from V and 2 bases from J; bases unmatched to any gene: 7. CDR3 length equals 15 residues. CDR3 amino acids: CASSIQGQANYGYTF. In DNA, the CDR3 is TGTGCCAGCAGTATCCAGGGACAGGCCAACTATGGCTACACCTTC.

In its sample, this clonotype was seen many times. The CDR3 spells CASSDLGGTTYEQYF. The CDR3 region has the DNA TGTGCCAGCAGTGACTTGGGAGGGACGACCTACGAGCAGTACTTC. This chain uses TRBV6-1 with TRBJ2-7; 7 bases match TRBD2. The germline CDR1 and CDR2 sequences are MNHNS and SASEGT. The V and J ends lost 3 bases and 2 bases, in that order; junction bases with no gene match: 7. This CDR3 has 15 amino acids.

This clonotype was counted ten times or more. V and J are TRBV12-3 or TRBV12-4 and TRBJ2-3, with 7 bases that match TRBD2. This CDR3 has 16 amino acids. The V segment lost 5 bases and the J segment 3 bases; nucleotides outside the gene matches: 11. CDR3 region: CASSDGGREGTDTQYF. DNA for the CDR3: TGTGCCAGCAGTGACGGTGGGAGGGAGGGAACAGATACGCAGTATTTT.

This clonotype came up a few times. V and J are TRBV28 and TRBJ2-7; 12 bases line up with TRBD2. Losses at the gene ends were 4 bases for V and 3 bases for J; bases not matched to a gene: 7. Germline lookup yields CDR1 MDHEN and CDR2 SYDVKM. The CDR3 has 16 residues. The CDR3, as DNA: TGTGCCAGCAGTTCAAGACTAGCGGGAGCGTACTACGAGCAGTACTTC. This codes for CASSSRLAGAYYEQYF.

Note on this clonotype: A read error may produce the germline difference seen at one junction end. The CDR3 nucleotides read TGTGTCATCAGGAAAACAGGAAACACCGGAGAGCTGTTTTTT. Its protein product is CVIRKTGNTGELFF. The V gene is TRBV10-3, the J gene TRBJ2-2; D perhaps matches TRBD1 (5 bases). This CDR3 has 14 residues. CDR1 and CDR2 (germline): ENHRY, SYGVKD.

V usage is TRBV13 and J usage is TRBJ2-1, with 8 nucleotides matching TRBD2. J lost 7 bases, V lost 5 bases, and 10 bases had no gene match. Per germline, CDR1 PRHDT and CDR2 FYEKMQ (reference sequence). CDR3 length equals 15 residues. The CDR3 reads CASSETSAILNEQFF. The CDR3 bases are TGTGCCAGCAGCGAGACTAGCGCAATTTTAAATGAGCAGTTCTTC.